These 4 T cell receptor beta chains share one sample of origin, sequenced in a study of naive and memory T cell subsets. Two oligonucleotides, mixed equimolar, formed the beta constant-region primer covering TRBC1 and TRBC2. The ligated cDNA underwent four PCR rounds using SP2 and nested alpha and beta constant-region primers. TCRdb processed the UMI-ligation and nested PCR reads anew with MiXCR; each CDR3 protein has one entry. The repertoire holds approximately 31,000 distinct CDR3 sequences, with about 18% as singletons. The sample was effector memory CD4+ T cells from blood. Subset described: effector memory, CD45RA- CD27-. Receptors were obtained from a human donor in good health.

This clonotype was seen a few times. CDR3 in amino acids: CASSPTYRGRGGEQFF. The DNA for the CDR3 is TGTGCCAGCTCGCCGACTTACAGGGGGCGCGGCGGTGAGCAGTTCTTC. V gene TRBV18 combines with J gene TRBJ2-1, with 9 bases matching TRBD1. The V gene's germline CDR1 is KGHSH and CDR2 LQKENI. This CDR3 has 16 amino acids. V lost 6 bases, J lost 9 bases, and 15 bases stayed unmatched. Together with reference TRBV18 and TRBJ2-1, the CDR3 gives the full variable domain: NAGVMQNPRHLVRRRGQEARLRCSPMKGHSHVYWYRQLPEEGLKFMVYLQKENIIDESGMPKERFSAEFPKEGPSILRIQQVVRGDSAAYFCASSPTYRGRGGEQFFGPGTRLTVL.

This clonotype came up a few times. The chain recombines TRBV7-2 with TRBJ1-5; D remains ambiguous. The germline V gene encodes CDR1 SGHTA and CDR2 FQGNSA. V dropped 5 bases and J dropped 4 bases, with 9 bases sitting between them. The CDR3 is made up of 13 amino acids. The CDR3: CASSPLRNQPQHF. The CDR3 DNA reads TGTGCCAGCAGCCCCCTTAGGAATCAGCCCCAGCATTTT.

The table lists this clonotype with many counts. The V call is TRBV11-2, the J call TRBJ2-2; 9 bases agree with TRBD1. The CDR3 has 15 amino acids. V dropped 5 bases and J dropped 5; count of bases not matched to a gene: 6. The germline gives CDR1 SGHAT, CDR2 FQNNGV. The CDR3 DNA is TGTGCCAGCAGCCAAAGGGACAGGGTTACCGGGGAGCTGTTTTTT. Translation: CASSQRDRVTGELFF. Drawing the rest from reference TRBV11-2 and TRBJ2-2, the complete variable domain is EAGVAQSPRYKIIEKRQSVAFWCNPISGHATLYWYQQILGQGPKLLIQFQNNGVVDDSQLPKDRFSAERLKGVDSTLKIQPAKLEDSAVYLCASSQRDRVTGELFFGEGSRLTVL.

This clonotype showed up just a few times. V and J are TRBV28 and TRBJ2-1; TRBD1 agrees at 7 bases. Germline V gives CDR1 MDHEN, CDR2 SYDVKM. CDR3 length: 14 residues. The J segment lost 6 bases and the V segment lost 7 bases, leaving 9 bases of the junction unmatched. The chain's CDR3 is CASISRTGRNEQFF. CDR3 DNA: TGTGCCAGCATATCGAGGACAGGTCGCAATGAGCAGTTCTTC. Full variable domain (rest looked up from reference TRBV28 and TRBJ2-1): DVKVTQSSRYLVKRTGEKVFLECVQDMDHENMFWYRQDPGLGLRLIYFSYDVKMKEKGDIPEGYSVSREKKERFSLILESASTNQTSMYLCASISRTGRNEQFFGPGTRLTVL.